This TCR beta chain came from a study of blood T cells in healthy people across ages. A second PCR of about 7 to 12 cycles used a sample-barcoded 5' primer and a J-beta primer mix. Via MiXCR, TCRdb re-called the 5' RACE reads, giving one row per CDR3 protein. The data show 780,000 or so distinct CDR3 sequences, with around 50% seen just once and roughly 25% held by the top ten. The CDR3 runs 14 residues. V lost 5 bases and J lost 13, with 21 bases in between. In germline, CDR1 is SGHTA, CDR2 FQGNSA. Each donor gave approximately 9.5 milliliters of peripheral blood. Samples had at least 6.5 million PBMCs isolated from them.

V is TRBV7-2 and J is TRBJ2-4; D is tentatively TRBD1 or TRBD2 (6 bases each). Specimen: blood. The source is a man aged 35 to 55 in good health. CDR3 protein: CASSPRLRGQRQYF. The CDR3 coding sequence is TGTGCCAGCAGCCCGCGCCTCCGGGGGCAAAGGCAGTACTTC.